These 30 T cell receptor beta chains were all obtained from the same sample, sequenced in a study of T-cell memory formation after mild COVID-19. One entry per CDR3 protein, called by TCRdb with MiXCR from the 5' RACE reads. The top ten clones hold about 7.5% of a sample with about 560,000 distinct CDR3 sequences, around a sixth of them seen once. Sequencing was carried out using PBMCs or a T cell subset sorted from them (not recorded which). Receptor source: an adult woman who had mild COVID-19 (a few samples of this study predate the infection). Cell type and time point are not known.

The chain carries TRBV20-1 and TRBJ2-7; 11 bases align to TRBD2. Germline lookup yields CDR1 DFQATT and CDR2 SNEGSKA (reference sequence). This CDR3 is 14 amino acids long. With V trimmed by 1 base and J by 1 base, 0 bases remained unmatched. For the CDR3, the DNA is TGCAGTGCTAGAGTAGCGGGAGGGTCCTACGAGCAGTACTTC. Translation gives CSARVAGGSYEQYF.

The J gene is TRBJ2-7, the V gene TRBV30, with no clear D. Germline V lookup: CDR1 GTSNPN, CDR2 SVGIG (reference sequence). This CDR3 comprises 12 residues. V dropped 0 bases and J dropped 3 bases, with 6 bases sitting between them. This CDR3 reads CAWSVRVYEQYF. The CDR3 DNA sequence: TGTGCCTGGAGTGTAAGGGTCTACGAGCAGTACTTC. The variable domain in full, completed from reference TRBV30 and TRBJ2-7, reads SQTIHQWPATLVQPVGSPLSLECTVEGTSNPNLYWYRQAAGRGLQLLFYSVGIGQISSEVPQNLSASRPQDRQFILSSKKLLLSDSGFYLCAWSVRVYEQYFGPGTRLTVT.

This clonotype was seen a handful of times. The chain employs TRBV12-3 or TRBV12-4 and TRBJ2-5; 9 bases fit TRBD2. The V gene end was trimmed by 2 bases and the J gene end by 4 bases; junction bases not matched to a gene: 8. The CDR3 totals 16 residues. CDR3 protein: CASSLLAGGPVETQYF. CDR3 DNA: TGTGCCAGCAGTTTATTGGCGGGGGGGCCGGTAGAGACCCAGTACTTC.

This clonotype has a handful of counts. The chain uses TRBV5-4 and TRBJ2-5; TRBD1 aligns across 8 bases. The V gene end was trimmed by 5 bases and the J gene end by 5 bases; junction bases not matched to a gene: 8. CDR1 is SGHNT, CDR2 YYREEE, per germline (reference sequence). This CDR3 has 14 amino acids. CDR3 DNA: TGTGCCAGCAGTGCGGTCGACAGGGGTGAGACCCAGTACTTC. Residues: CASSAVDRGETQYF.

This chain uses TRBV29-1 with TRBJ1-2; D might be TRBD1 (5 bases). V lost 6 bases, J lost 0 bases, and 14 bases lay in between. The CDR3 loop spans 14 amino acids. Germline V gene data show CDR1 as SQVTM and CDR2 as ANQGSEA. The CDR3 DNA follows: TGCAGCGTACGGACCAAAGGGGCTAACTATGGCTACACCTTC. Encoded protein: CSVRTKGANYGYTF.

This chain links TRBV6-5 with TRBJ2-3; no firm D call. The CDR3 is 14 amino acids. From germline, CDR1 is MNHEY and CDR2 SVGAGI. With 4 bases removed from V and 2 bases from J, the gap between germline ends came to 10 bases. The CDR3 DNA is TGTGCCAGCAGTTTCTTGGGATACACAGATACGCAGTATTTT. This codes for CASSFLGYTDTQYF.

The chain couples TRBV7-9 to TRBJ2-5; D uncertain. The CDR3 has 14 residues. Germline CDR1 is SEHNR and CDR2 is FQNEAQ (reference sequence). Trimming pared 2 bases from V and 3 bases from J, leaving 10 bases between. The CDR3 loop is CASSLTPAKETQYF. Written as DNA, the CDR3 is TGTGCCAGCAGCTTAACTCCAGCTAAAGAGACCCAGTACTTC. Combining the CDR3 with reference TRBV7-9 and TRBJ2-5 gives the whole variable domain DTGVSQNPRHKITKRGQNVTFRCDPISEHNRLYWYRQTLGQGPEFLTYFQNEAQLEKSRLLSDRFSAERPKGSFSTLEIQRTEQGDSAMYLCASSLTPAKETQYFGPGTRLLVL.

In this sample, this clonotype turned up a few times. This chain uses TRBV7-2 with TRBJ2-1; D call uncertain. The CDR3 runs to 11 residues. The V end lost 3 bases, the J end lost 10 bases, and 7 bases lay between the germline ends. Per germline, CDR1 SGHTA and CDR2 FQGNSA. The CDR3 reads CASSFDLEQFF. In DNA form, the CDR3 reads TGTGCCAGCAGCTTCGATTTGGAGCAGTTCTTC.

The chain couples TRBV18 to TRBJ2-1; D gene uncertain. The germline V gene has CDR1 KGHSH and CDR2 LQKENI. The CDR3 runs 12 residues. With 6 bases removed from V and 5 bases from J, the gap between germline ends came to 8 bases. The chain's CDR3 is CASSASDNEQFF. CDR3 coding DNA: TGTGCCAGCTCCGCCTCGGACAATGAGCAGTTCTTC.

This chain uses TRBV19 with TRBJ2-3; D may be TRBD1 or TRBD2 (5 bases each). This CDR3 spans 17 amino acids. CDR1 is LNHDA, CDR2 SQIVND, per germline (reference sequence). Deletions cut 6 bases from V and 0 bases from J, with 19 bases between. Here the CDR3 reads CASRNLRDPPSTDTQYF. CDR3 DNA sequence: TGTGCCAGTAGGAACCTCCGGGACCCACCGAGCACAGATACGCAGTATTTT.

The chain uses TRBV27 and TRBJ2-3; D may match TRBD1 or TRBD2 (5 bases each). Germline V gene sequence: CDR1 MNHEY, CDR2 SMNVEV (reference sequence). The CDR3 totals 14 residues. Trimming removed 7 bases from V and 2 bases from J, with 13 bases in between. The CDR3 DNA reads TGTGCCAGCAACTCGTCGGGGCTCACAGATACGCAGTATTTT. Translating it yields CASNSSGLTDTQYF.

This clonotype was seen at least ten times. The chain recombines TRBV5-1 with TRBJ1-1; TRBD1 aligns across 10 bases. The CDR3 covers 13 residues. With V trimmed by 5 bases and J by 3 bases, 1 base remained unmatched. CDR1 SGHRS and CDR2 YFSETQ come from the germline V gene. CDR3 sequence (DNA): TGCGCCAGCAGTGGGACAGGGGACACTGAAGCTTTCTTT. Protein sequence: CASSGTGDTEAFF. The complete variable domain, with remaining parts taken from reference TRBV5-1 and TRBJ1-1, reads KAGVTQTPRYLIKTRGQQVTLSCSPISGHRSVSWYQQTPGQGLQFLFEYFSETQRNKGNFPGRFSGRQFSNSRSEMNVSTLELGDSALYLCASSGTGDTEAFFGQGTRLTVV.

The J gene is TRBJ1-5, the V gene TRBV6-6; no reliable D call. Trimming cost V 0 bases and J 4 bases, with 10 bases left between them. The CDR3 is made up of 15 amino acids. Germline assignment: CDR1 MNHNY and CDR2 SVGAGI (reference sequence). The CDR3 loop is CASSYSFVGNQPQHF. Here the CDR3 DNA reads TGTGCCAGCAGTTACTCATTTGTGGGTAATCAGCCCCAGCATTTT.

This clonotype was seen more than once but under ten times. This chain uses TRBV7-2 with TRBJ1-2, with D tentatively TRBD1 (5 bases). V was cut by 3 bases and J by 2 bases, with 13 bases left in between. The CDR3 length is 15 residues. From germline, CDR1 is SGHTA and CDR2 FQGNSA. DNA of the CDR3: TGTGCCAGCAGCTTCGCAGCAGGGCGGAACTATGGCTACACCTTC. It codes for CASSFAAGRNYGYTF.

The chain joins TRBV9 to TRBJ1-3, with D perhaps matching TRBD1 (5 bases). Germline V lookup: CDR1 SGDLS, CDR2 YYNGEE. The germline V and J ends were trimmed by 0 bases and 4 bases, with 11 bases remaining between them. This CDR3 spans 15 amino acids. CDR3 sequence: CASSVGQGAGNTIYF. The CDR3 coding sequence is TGTGCCAGCAGCGTAGGGCAGGGAGCGGGAAACACCATATATTTT. Variable domain in full (rest from reference TRBV9 and TRBJ1-3): DSGVTQTPKHLITATGQRVTLRCSPRSGDLSVYWYQQSLDQGLQFLIQYYNGEERAKGNILERFSAQQFPDLHSELNLSSLELGDSALYFCASSVGQGAGNTIYFGEGSWLTVV.

This chain connects TRBV12-3 or TRBV12-4 to TRBJ1-5; D unclear. The CDR3 sequence is 14 residues long. V lost 5 bases to trimming and J lost 6 bases, with 14 bases between them. The CDR3 here is CASSPGRAPQPQHF. The CDR3 bases are TGTGCCAGCAGTCCCGGACGGGCTCCTCAGCCCCAGCATTTT.

The genes are TRBV18 and TRBJ2-3; D possibly uses TRBD1 or TRBD2 (6 bases each). Germline V gene sequence: CDR1 KGHSH, CDR2 LQKENI. Trimming stripped 2 bases from V and 1 base from J, with 13 bases between. The CDR3 is 16 residues long. DNA of the CDR3: TGTGCCAGCTCACCAGGTTTGAGGGGGGGCACAGATACGCAGTATTTT. This codes for CASSPGLRGGTDTQYF.

The rearrangement links TRBV5-5 to TRBJ1-1; D is undetermined. The V end was cut by 0 bases, the J end by 4 bases, with 7 bases between. The CDR3 loop spans 13 amino acids. CDR1 is SGHKS and CDR2 is YYEKEE in the germline V gene (reference sequence). The CDR3 loop reads CASSLEAFTEAFF. The CDR3 DNA is TGTGCCAGCAGCTTGGAGGCTTTCACTGAAGCTTTCTTT.

V and J are TRBV2 and TRBJ2-3; 12 nucleotides line up with TRBD2. Germline CDR1 reads SNHLY; CDR2 reads FYNNEI. CDR3 length: 16 amino acids. Unmatched junction bases numbered 6, after V lost 6 bases and J lost 2 bases. The CDR3 DNA sequence: TGTGCCAGCAGGATCCGGACTAGCGGGGCCACAGATACGCAGTATTTT. This encodes CASRIRTSGATDTQYF.

The J gene is TRBJ1-2, the V gene TRBV20-1; maybe TRBD1 (5 bases). The CDR3 has 14 amino acids. Per germline, CDR1 DFQATT and CDR2 SNEGSKA (reference sequence). V was trimmed by 6 bases and J by 3 bases, leaving 17 bases between them. In DNA, the CDR3 is TGCAGTGCCCTAACTCGCAGGGACCACTATGGCTACACCTTC. Its protein is CSALTRRDHYGYTF.

The CDR3: CASSFRTGTYNEQFF. The DNA for the CDR3 is TGTGCCAGCAGCTTTAGGACAGGAACCTACAATGAGCAGTTCTTC. This chain joins TRBV7-6 and TRBJ2-1; 7 bases fit TRBD1. CDR3 length equals 15 residues. CDR1 is SGHVS and CDR2 is FNYEAQ in the germline V gene. The V gene end was trimmed by 3 bases and the J gene end by 2 bases; junction bases not matched to a gene: 4.

This clonotype was seen a few times. The chain uses TRBV7-8 and TRBJ1-5; D is perhaps TRBD1 (6 bases). The CDR3 is 15 amino acids. From germline, CDR1 is SGHVS and CDR2 FQNEAQ. The V and J ends lost 5 bases and 4 bases respectively, with 15 bases between them. The CDR3: CASSTNRQGNQPQHF. In DNA, the CDR3 is TGTGCCAGCAGCACAAACAGGCAGGGGAATCAGCCCCAGCATTTT.

This clonotype was recorded many times. The chain has TRBV3-1 and TRBJ2-1; 7 bases map to TRBD1. Germline CDR1 LGHDT, CDR2 YNNKEL (reference sequence). The CDR3 spans 16 residues. V trimming: 2 bases; J trimming: 1 base; junction bases outside the gene matches: 5. For the CDR3, the DNA is TGTGCCAGCAGCCAACCGGGACAGAGGTCCTACAATGAGCAGTTCTTC. Its protein product is CASSQPGQRSYNEQFF.

This clonotype was picked up many times. CDR3 loop: CASSPHNEQFF. CDR3 bases: TGTGCCAGCAGTCCTCACAATGAGCAGTTCTTC. V and J are TRBV12-3 or TRBV12-4 and TRBJ2-1; D unclear. CDR3 length: 11 amino acids. V shed 5 bases and J shed 5 bases, with 4 bases lying between them.

In its sample, this clonotype was seen a few times. This chain uses TRBV7-2 with TRBJ2-2; D remains ambiguous. Germline V lookup: CDR1 SGHTA, CDR2 FQGNSA. V gave up 3 bases and J gave up 9 bases, with 11 bases separating them. CDR3 length equals 13 residues. Written as DNA, the CDR3 is TGTGCCAGCAGCTTCGGGTCGAGCCGGGAGCTGTTTTTT. Its protein is CASSFGSSRELFF.

This clonotype has just a few counts. This chain joins TRBV6-2 or TRBV6-3 and TRBJ2-2; TRBD2 aligns across 8 bases. There are 16 residues in the CDR3. Germline V CDR1 and CDR2: MNHEY, SVGEGT. V was pared by 4 bases and J by 5 bases, with 9 bases of the junction left unmatched. The CDR3 loop reads CASSFSGGGHTGELFF. CDR3 sequence (DNA): TGTGCCAGCAGTTTTTCCGGCGGGGGGCATACCGGGGAGCTGTTTTTT.

The rearrangement uses TRBV7-3 and TRBJ2-1, with 9 positions matching TRBD2. Trimming cost V 5 bases and J 6 bases; bases outside gene matches: 5. Germline CDR1 and CDR2: SGHTA and FQGTGA. The CDR3 spans 14 residues. The CDR3 reads CASSPLSGSNEQFF. The CDR3 DNA reads as TGTGCCAGCAGCCCACTTAGCGGGAGCAATGAGCAGTTCTTC.

This chain links TRBV3-1 with TRBJ2-7; D unresolved. This CDR3 is built from 13 residues. Germline lookup yields CDR1 LGHDT and CDR2 YNNKEL (reference sequence). Trimming pared 2 bases from V and 5 bases from J, leaving 10 bases between. CDR3 sequence reads: CASSQNRFDEQYF. The CDR3 DNA is TGTGCCAGCAGCCAAAACCGATTCGACGAGCAGTACTTC.

The chain is built from TRBV15 and TRBJ1-2; 7 bases agree with TRBD1. Germline CDR1 is LNHNV and CDR2 is YYDKDF (reference sequence). The CDR3 consists of 15 residues. V was pared by 3 bases and J by 3 bases, with 7 bases of the junction left unmatched. As DNA, the CDR3 is TGTGCCACCAGCAGCTCCAGGGGGACTTACTATGGCTACACCTTC. Residues: CATSSSRGTYYGYTF.

This clonotype was observed a handful of times. J is TRBJ2-5 and V is TRBV5-1, with D perhaps being TRBD1 or TRBD2 (5 bases each). The CDR3 consists of 14 residues. Looked up from germline, CDR1 is SGHRS and CDR2 is YFSETQ. Trimming cost V 4 bases and J 2 bases, with 12 bases left between them. The CDR3 here is CASSAGTNQETQYF. The CDR3, as DNA: TGCGCCAGCAGCGCCGGGACCAATCAAGAGACCCAGTACTTC.